Listed below are T cell receptor beta chains from one sample, sequenced in a study of T cell responses to AZD1222 COVID-19 vaccine. Sequencing was performed with immunoSEQ multiplex PCR; in TCRdb, only in-frame clones are kept and a portion is missing. The sample records about 110,000 clones, approximately 91% being singletons. The sequencing used peripheral blood, collected on day 0 of AZD1222 vaccination. The source of these receptors is an adult in good health. The CDR3 runs from the conserved cysteine through the conserved F or W. Each record gives: J gene, V gene, clone size, D gene, CDR3 protein, CDR3 DNA. D genes are given only for firm matches. Clone size is given for some rows only: seen once, a few or many times, or a class if the clone is expanded.

TRBJ1-2,TRBV19,-,-,CASSSTGRTYGYTF,TGTGCCAGTTCCTCTACAGGGAGAACCTATGGCTACACCTTC
TRBJ2-2,TRBV4-2,-,-,CASSQDHGQRSTGELFF,TGTGCCAGCAGCCAAGATCACGGGCAGAGAAGTACCGGGGAGCTGTTTTTT
TRBJ1-1,TRBV15,-,-,CATSRDYLNTEAFF,TGTGCCACCAGCAGGGATTATTTGAACACTGAAGCTTTCTTT
TRBJ2-3,TRBV5-1,-,-,CASSLDGLGTDTQYF,TGCGCCAGCAGCTTGGACGGACTGGGCACAGATACGCAGTATTTT
TRBJ1-6,TRBV7-9,-,-,CASSLGGTLHF,TGTGCCAGCAGCTTGGGGGGAACTCTCCACTTT
TRBJ2-7,TRBV19,few,-,CASGPRRTYEQYF,TGTGCCAGCGGGCCACGTCGGACCTACGAGCAGTACTTC
TRBJ1-4,TRBV5-5,-,-,CASSPGPNEKLFF,TGTGCCAGCAGCCCTGGTCCCAATGAAAAACTGTTTTTT
TRBJ1-6,TRBV12-3/TRBV12-4,-,-,CASTLTDNSPLHF,TGTGCCAGCACCCTGACAGACAATTCACCCCTCCACTTT
TRBJ2-1,TRBV5-6,-,TRBD2,CASSRRLAGVHEQFF,TGTGCCAGCAGCCGTCGACTAGCGGGAGTCCATGAGCAGTTCTTC
TRBJ2-7,TRBV18,-,TRBD2,CASSPPWRGGSYEQYF,TGTGCCAGCTCACCACCTTGGAGGGGAGGGTCCTACGAGCAGTACTTC
TRBJ2-1,TRBV5-1,-,TRBD2,CASSYGLAGEVNEQFF,TGCGCCAGCAGCTACGGACTAGCGGGAGAGGTCAATGAGCAGTTCTTC
TRBJ2-1,TRBV21-1,-,-,CASSKGLAGGHSNNEQFF,TGTGCCAGCAGCAAAGGCCTAGCGGGGGGCCATAGCAACAATGAGCAGTTCTTC
TRBJ1-3,TRBV19,once,TRBD1,CASREQGTGNTIYF,TGTGCCAGTAGGGAACAGGGGACCGGAAACACCATATATTTT
TRBJ2-2,TRBV19,-,-,CASSMNTRELFF,TGTGCCAGTAGCATGAACACCAGGGAGCTGTTTTTT
TRBJ1-2,TRBV5-1,-,TRBD1,CASSWTGDTGYTF,TGCGCCAGCAGCTGGACAGGGGACACTGGCTACACCTTC
TRBJ2-7,TRBV9,-,-,CASSVETESYEQYF,TGTGCCAGCAGCGTAGAGACAGAGTCCTACGAGCAGTACTTC
TRBJ1-5,TRBV18,-,-,CASSPDQGQPQHF,TGTGCCAGCTCACCGGACCAAGGACAGCCCCAGCATTTT
TRBJ1-5,TRBV18,once,-,CASSLQGGQPQHF,TGTGCCAGCTCACTGCAGGGTGGTCAGCCCCAGCATTTT
TRBJ1-1,TRBV6-5,-,TRBD1,CASSSTGSEAFF,TGTGCCAGCAGTTCGACAGGGTCTGAAGCTTTCTTT
TRBJ1-1,TRBV5-1,few,-,CASSLEVNTEAFF,TGCGCCAGCAGCTTGGAGGTGAACACTGAAGCTTTCTTT
TRBJ1-2,TRBV18,once,-,CASSPPGRSYGYTF,TGTGCCAGCTCTCCCCCCGGGAGGTCCTATGGCTACACCTTC
TRBJ1-2,TRBV3-1/TRBV3-2,-,-,CASSRGLTPAANYGYTF,TGTGCCAGCAGCCGGGGACTAACGCCCGCGGCTAACTATGGCTACACCTTC
TRBJ2-3,TRBV24-1,-,-,CATSDYPPGDTQYF,TGTGCCACCAGTGACTATCCCCCTGGGGATACGCAGTATTTT
TRBJ1-3,TRBV28,-,-,CASREGGPLVGNTIYF,TGTGCCAGCCGAGAAGGGGGTCCTCTGGTGGGAAACACCATATATTTT
TRBJ2-3,TRBV9,-,TRBD1,CASSVEQGVGDTQYF,TGTGCCAGCAGCGTCGAACAGGGGGTAGGGGATACGCAGTATTTT